This TCR beta chain was retrieved from a study of cytomegalovirus exposure and HLA in healthy donors. V was cut by 0 bases and J by 5 bases, with 7 bases left in between. Per germline, CDR1 LGHNA and CDR2 YSLEER. The CDR3 runs 13 residues. Repertoires were generated with immunoSEQ multiplex PCR, while TCRdb's copy carries only in-frame clones and drops some. The sample records 260,000 or so clones, around nine tenths being singletons. Study-level findings and limits: The tendency of first-cohort TCR clusters to co-occur in the 120 or so validation repertoires was identified by a subsequent analysis.

On this clone: What it binds is unknown.

The specimen sequenced was PBMCs. V usage is TRBV4-3 and J usage is TRBJ2-5; D perhaps matches TRBD1 (5 bases). The TCR was taken from a man between 18 and 35 years old in good health and CMV-seronegative. The DNA of the CDR3 is TGCGCCAGCAGCCAAGATAAGGGGGAGACCCAGTACTTC. This translates into CASSQDKGETQYF.